Listed below are T cell receptor beta chains from one sample, sequenced in a study of radiotherapy plus CTLA-4 blockade in lung cancer. Clones were sequenced by immunoSEQ multiplex PCR, and TCRdb holds only the in-frame ones, with some missing. In the table there are 100,000 or so clones, roughly 80% of which are singletons. Sequenced material: peripheral blood, taken from a patient treated with radiotherapy plus ipilimumab. The receptors stem from a human donor with non-small cell lung cancer that progressed on radiotherapy plus ipilimumab. The CDR3 runs from the conserved cysteine through the conserved F or W. A D gene is named only where the DNA matches it firmly. Rows may omit the clone size; those that give it use once, few, many or a size class.

abundance: .
v_gene: TRBV7-8
d_gene: TRBD1
j_gene: TRBJ1-5
CDR3nt: TGTGCCAGCAGCACAAGCAGGGGGAGGAATCAGCCCCAGCATTTT
CDR3aa: CASSTSRGRNQPQHF

abundance: .
v_gene: TRBV5-6
d_gene: TRBD1
j_gene: TRBJ2-5
CDR3nt: TGTGCCAGCAGAAGAAAGGACAGGGTTGAGACCCAGTACTTC
CDR3aa: CASRRKDRVETQYF

abundance: .
v_gene: TRBV4-2
d_gene: .
j_gene: TRBJ2-2
CDR3nt: TGTGCCAGCAGCCAAGATAGGGGGGCGTGGAACACCGGGGAGCTGTTTTTT
CDR3aa: CASSQDRGAWNTGELFF

abundance: once
v_gene: TRBV9
d_gene: TRBD1
j_gene: TRBJ2-4
CDR3nt: TGTGCCAGCACCCACCCCCCCGACAGGGATCGGGCCAAAAACATTCAGTACTTC
CDR3aa: CASTHPPDRDRAKNIQYF

abundance: .
v_gene: TRBV28
d_gene: .
j_gene: TRBJ2-2
CDR3nt: TGTGCCAGCAGTTCGCCATTGGGCAGGGCAAACACCGGGGAGCTGTTTTTT
CDR3aa: CASSSPLGRANTGELFF

abundance: .
v_gene: TRBV6-6
d_gene: .
j_gene: TRBJ2-1
CDR3nt: TGTGCCAGCAGTTACGGGGAGGACTACAATGAGCAGTTCTTC
CDR3aa: CASSYGEDYNEQFF

abundance: .
v_gene: TRBV2
d_gene: .
j_gene: TRBJ2-7
CDR3nt: TGTGCCAGCAGGCCGATCGGGGCGGACGGCTACGAGCAGTACTTC
CDR3aa: CASRPIGADGYEQYF

abundance: .
v_gene: TRBV2
d_gene: .
j_gene: TRBJ2-5
CDR3nt: TGTGCCAGCAGTGAAGCGCTTCTGGGCTTCGGGGGGCCTAAGACCCAGTACTTC
CDR3aa: CASSEALLGFGGPKTQYF

abundance: few
v_gene: TRBV7-3
d_gene: TRBD1
j_gene: TRBJ2-1
CDR3nt: TGTGCCAGCAGGCCTCGACAGGGTATCAATGAGCAGTTCTTC
CDR3aa: CASRPRQGINEQFF

abundance: .
v_gene: TRBV6-1
d_gene: .
j_gene: TRBJ1-4
CDR3nt: TGTGCCAGCAGCCGGTGGCCCCGGGGAAATGAAAAACTGTTTTTT
CDR3aa: CASSRWPRGNEKLFF

abundance: .
v_gene: TRBV28
d_gene: .
j_gene: TRBJ2-6
CDR3nt: TGTGCCAGTACCGTAAGGGTTGGGGCCAACGTCCTGACTTTC
CDR3aa: CASTVRVGANVLTF

abundance: .
v_gene: TRBV28
d_gene: .
j_gene: TRBJ2-3
CDR3nt: TGTGCCAGCAGGGCTTTGGATACGCAGTATTTT
CDR3aa: CASRALDTQYF

abundance: .
v_gene: TRBV18
d_gene: .
j_gene: TRBJ2-1
CDR3nt: TGTGCCAGCTCACCACGAACTGGGACCATAATCTCCTACAATGAGCAGTTCTTC
CDR3aa: CASSPRTGTIISYNEQFF

abundance: once
v_gene: TRBV19
d_gene: .
j_gene: TRBJ2-1
CDR3nt: TGTGCCAGTACCTCTCAGGGCTCCCACATTATTGAGCAGTTCTTC
CDR3aa: CASTSQGSHIIEQFF

abundance: few
v_gene: TRBV2
d_gene: .
j_gene: TRBJ2-1
CDR3nt: TGTGCCAGCAGTGAAGAACCATACCCCCCACCCTACAATGAGCAGTTCTTC
CDR3aa: CASSEEPYPPPYNEQFF

abundance: .
v_gene: TRBV11-2
d_gene: .
j_gene: TRBJ1-1
CDR3nt: TGTGCCAGCAGCTTAGCTGGGACACTGACATTTAGGAACACTGAAGCTTTCTTT
CDR3aa: CASSLAGTLTFRNTEAFF

abundance: .
v_gene: TRBV27
d_gene: TRBD1
j_gene: TRBJ2-6
CDR3nt: TGTGCCAGCAGTTGGAAAGGACAGGGGGTCTCTGGGGCCAACGTCCTGACTTTC
CDR3aa: CASSWKGQGVSGANVLTF

abundance: .
v_gene: TRBV11-2
d_gene: TRBD1
j_gene: TRBJ2-4
CDR3nt: TGTGCCAGCAGCTTGGGACGGGGCAGGGGGCTTAACATTCAGTACTTC
CDR3aa: CASSLGRGRGLNIQYF

abundance: .
v_gene: TRBV2
d_gene: .
j_gene: TRBJ2-7
CDR3nt: TGTGCCAGCAGCGCCGGGACGGGCAGCGCCGAGCAGTACTTC
CDR3aa: CASSAGTGSAEQYF

abundance: .
v_gene: TRBV30
d_gene: .
j_gene: TRBJ2-7
CDR3nt: TGTGCCTGGAGTGTAGGTGCCGGTACCTACGAGCAGTACTTC
CDR3aa: CAWSVGAGTYEQYF

abundance: .
v_gene: TRBV6-1
d_gene: TRBD2
j_gene: TRBJ2-5
CDR3nt: TGTGCCAGCAGTGAGTTTTGGGCGGGAGGGCCTTATGAGCAGTACTTC
CDR3aa: CASSEFWAGGPYEQYF

abundance: .
v_gene: TRBV7-9
d_gene: TRBD1
j_gene: TRBJ1-2
CDR3nt: TGTGCCAGCACTCCAACGCAGGGGGAGGGTGGCTACACCTTC
CDR3aa: CASTPTQGEGGYTF

abundance: few
v_gene: TRBV9
d_gene: .
j_gene: TRBJ1-4
CDR3nt: TGTGCCAGCGGGCAAGGGCCTTGGAATGAAAAACTGTTTTTT
CDR3aa: CASGQGPWNEKLFF

abundance: .
v_gene: TRBV6-6
d_gene: .
j_gene: TRBJ2-3
CDR3nt: TGTGCCAGCAGTTACGGGGATACGCAGTATTTT
CDR3aa: CASSYGDTQYF

abundance: .
v_gene: TRBV5-1
d_gene: .
j_gene: TRBJ2-1
CDR3nt: TGCGCCAGCAGCTTTAGCGGAGGCTCCTACAATGAGCAGTTCTTC
CDR3aa: CASSFSGGSYNEQFF

abundance: once
v_gene: TRBV7-9
d_gene: TRBD1
j_gene: TRBJ1-1
CDR3nt: TGTGCCAGCAGCTTTAGGACAGGGAAGGTGGACACTGAAGCTTTCTTT
CDR3aa: CASSFRTGKVDTEAFF

abundance: .
v_gene: TRBV28
d_gene: .
j_gene: TRBJ1-1
CDR3nt: TGTGCCAGCAGTTTGGACAGCAGGAACACTGAAGCTTTCTTT
CDR3aa: CASSLDSRNTEAFF

abundance: once
v_gene: TRBV10-2
d_gene: .
j_gene: TRBJ1-1
CDR3nt: TGCGCCAGCATCCGGGGGGACAAGAACACTGAAGCTTTCTTT
CDR3aa: CASIRGDKNTEAFF

abundance: .
v_gene: TRBV6-5
d_gene: TRBD1
j_gene: TRBJ1-4
CDR3nt: TGTGCCAGCAAATCGGGGACAGGGGCTGAAAAACTGTTTTTT
CDR3aa: CASKSGTGAEKLFF

abundance: once
v_gene: TRBV28
d_gene: .
j_gene: TRBJ2-5
CDR3nt: TGTGCCAGCAGCCCGGGGCAGTCATGGACCCAGTACTTC
CDR3aa: CASSPGQSWTQYF

abundance: .
v_gene: TRBV27
d_gene: TRBD2
j_gene: TRBJ2-5
CDR3nt: TGTGCCAGCAGTTTAGCAAGGACTAGCGGACAAGAGACCCAGTACTTC
CDR3aa: CASSLARTSGQETQYF

abundance: few
v_gene: TRBV7-3
d_gene: .
j_gene: TRBJ1-2
CDR3nt: TGTGCCAGCAGTGGGGGTCACGGCTACACCTTC
CDR3aa: CASSGGHGYTF

abundance: .
v_gene: TRBV30
d_gene: .
j_gene: TRBJ1-1
CDR3nt: TGTGCCTCCCAAGAGAACGGCATGAACACTGAAGCTTTCTTT
CDR3aa: CASQENGMNTEAFF

abundance: .
v_gene: TRBV5-4
d_gene: TRBD1
j_gene: TRBJ2-2
CDR3nt: TGTGCCAGCAGCCCCGACAGGGTTTACGCCGGGGAGCTGTTTTTT
CDR3aa: CASSPDRVYAGELFF

abundance: .
v_gene: TRBV13
d_gene: .
j_gene: TRBJ1-5
CDR3nt: TGTGCCAGCGGCTATAGCAATCAGCCCCAGCATTTT
CDR3aa: CASGYSNQPQHF

abundance: .
v_gene: TRBV5-4
d_gene: TRBD1
j_gene: TRBJ1-1
CDR3nt: TGTGCCAGCAGCTGGGGGACAGACGAAGCTTTCTTT
CDR3aa: CASSWGTDEAFF

abundance: .
v_gene: TRBV7-2
d_gene: .
j_gene: TRBJ2-3
CDR3nt: TGTGCCAGCAGCACCGGGAGCTACACAGATACGCAGTATTTT
CDR3aa: CASSTGSYTDTQYF

abundance: .
v_gene: TRBV25-1
d_gene: .
j_gene: TRBJ2-1
CDR3nt: TGTGCCAGCAGGGGGGCCGGTTCCTACAATGAGCAGTTCTTC
CDR3aa: CASRGAGSYNEQFF

abundance: .
v_gene: TRBV11-3
d_gene: TRBD1
j_gene: TRBJ1-1
CDR3nt: TGTGCCAGCAGCGACAACAGGGGACTGAACACTGAAGCTTTCTTT
CDR3aa: CASSDNRGLNTEAFF

abundance: once
v_gene: TRBV5-1
d_gene: .
j_gene: TRBJ2-2
CDR3nt: TGCGCCAGCAGCCCCCATTCAGGAGGGGAGAACACCGGGGAGCTGTTTTTT
CDR3aa: CASSPHSGGENTGELFF

abundance: .
v_gene: TRBV5-1
d_gene: .
j_gene: TRBJ2-5
CDR3nt: TGCGCCAGCAGCTCGACAGACCGCCAAGAGACCCAGTACTTC
CDR3aa: CASSSTDRQETQYF

abundance: .
v_gene: TRBV7-2
d_gene: .
j_gene: TRBJ2-2
CDR3nt: TGTGCCAGCAGCTTAGTGGGGACGTCGGGGCGGGCCGGGGAGCTGTTTTTT
CDR3aa: CASSLVGTSGRAGELFF

abundance: .
v_gene: TRBV28
d_gene: .
j_gene: TRBJ2-2
CDR3nt: TGTGCCAGCAGTTTTTTACACGTCTTCAAAGGGGCTAAGAACACCGGGGAGCTGTTTTTT
CDR3aa: CASSFLHVFKGAKNTGELFF

abundance: .
v_gene: TRBV11-1
d_gene: .
j_gene: TRBJ1-2
CDR3nt: TGTGCCAGCAGCTTCCCAGGGAACTATGGCTACACCTTC
CDR3aa: CASSFPGNYGYTF

abundance: .
v_gene: TRBV25-1
d_gene: .
j_gene: TRBJ1-4
CDR3nt: TGTGCCAGCAGTGTAGGGGGTCCAAATGAAAAACTGTTTTTT
CDR3aa: CASSVGGPNEKLFF

abundance: .
v_gene: TRBV9
d_gene: .
j_gene: TRBJ2-3
CDR3nt: TGTGCCAGCAGCGTACAGAGGGGGGCAGGAATAGATACGCAGTATTTT
CDR3aa: CASSVQRGAGIDTQYF

abundance: .
v_gene: TRBV10-1
d_gene: .
j_gene: TRBJ2-2
CDR3nt: TGCGCCAGCAGTGATATAGTGGCTGGGTCCGGGGAGCTGTTTTTT
CDR3aa: CASSDIVAGSGELFF

abundance: .
v_gene: TRBV27
d_gene: .
j_gene: TRBJ2-7
CDR3nt: TGTGCCAGCAGTCTCCGGACAGCCTACGAGCAGTACTTC
CDR3aa: CASSLRTAYEQYF

abundance: .
v_gene: TRBV6-5
d_gene: TRBD1
j_gene: TRBJ1-1
CDR3nt: TGTGCCAGCAGCCGGACAGGGAAGAGGGACACTGAAGCTTTCTTT
CDR3aa: CASSRTGKRDTEAFF

abundance: .
v_gene: TRBV9
d_gene: .
j_gene: TRBJ2-3
CDR3nt: TGTGCCAGCAGCGTAGCGGCGGGATGGTCAGATACGCAGTATTTT
CDR3aa: CASSVAAGWSDTQYF

abundance: .
v_gene: TRBV19
d_gene: .
j_gene: TRBJ2-3
CDR3nt: TGTGCCAGTAGTCCGGCCCCTAGCACAGATACGCAGTATTTT
CDR3aa: CASSPAPSTDTQYF

abundance: .
v_gene: TRBV27
d_gene: TRBD2
j_gene: TRBJ2-7
CDR3nt: TGTGCCAGCAGTTTAGAGGAAGTGAATAGCGGGAGTAGATACGAGCAGTACTTC
CDR3aa: CASSLEEVNSGSRYEQYF

abundance: .
v_gene: TRBV7-9
d_gene: .
j_gene: TRBJ2-7
CDR3nt: TGTGCCAGCAGCTTCTTCGTGGGGGGTTACCACGAGCAGTACTTC
CDR3aa: CASSFFVGGYHEQYF

abundance: .
v_gene: TRBV28
d_gene: .
j_gene: TRBJ2-3
CDR3nt: TGTGCCAGCAGGCCCGAACTAGGCACCCGGGATACGCAGTATTTT
CDR3aa: CASRPELGTRDTQYF